Reported below is one T cell receptor beta chain. Its antigen is still unknown. No clone much larger than this one lies a single base away; base qualities are absent. The data derive from a study of blood T cell repertoires in COVID-19 (dated by TCRdb to between 2020 and 2021). About the study as a whole: The collaborator samples originated in the United States, Italy and Spain and spanned the acute and convalescent phases of COVID-19. The prospective study material was composed of cDNA or gDNA derived from T cells, B-cell-depleted T cells, or PBMCs. The dataset comprised deeply sampled blood TCRbeta repertoires from subjects exposed to, actively infected with, or recovered from COVID-19. The repertoires were released in a freely available public database intended as a resource for research on the immune response to SARS-CoV-2. The samples were drawn from the first 160 participants of the ongoing ImmuneRACE study and from 950 to 1,500 subjects provided by 6 global collaborators. Sample metadata almost always included a de-identified subject ID, COVID-19 status, age in years and sex. HLA class I and class II types, where available, came from metadata supplied by the sample provider rather than from assay-based typing.

The immunoSEQ Assay, a bias-controlled multiplex PCR, was used to amplify TCRbeta CDR3 regions from genomic DNA. The source study handled its data this way. Nucleated cell counts per sample were estimated from amplification of reference gene primers within the assay. To quantify the absolute abundance of each unique TCRbeta CDR3 rearrangement, sequence reads were collapsed and filtered. For each sample, productive Simpson clonality was calculated as the square root of Simpson's diversity index across productive rearrangements. This immuneACCESS table, as held by TCRdb, lists in-frame sequences with V and J called but not all clones. Of the missing ones, under half trace to an unresolved V gene in checked studies; the others have no known cause. V and J calls plus clone size are reproduced from that table; the DNA served to infer D and trimming. The sample table records tens of thousands of clones; about 85% of these occur just once. The ten biggest clones cover 16% of the sample.

Overall results and qualifications from the work: How much clinical and demographic metadata was included differed by source and by participant, and the metadata was provided uncurated.

Each collaborating institution followed its own protocols to collect whole blood in K2EDTA tubes. Collaborator samples were shipped for TCRbeta analysis as frozen whole blood, isolated PBMCs, or DNA extracted from either sample type. From the germline V gene, CDR1 is SQVTM and CDR2 is ANQGSEA. The junction carries 14 bases between V and J, which are trimmed by 7 bases and 4 bases respectively. The CDR3 runs 13 amino acids, cysteine and phenylalanine included. This entry keeps only the CDR3 DNA: 39 bases, framed from base 1. The sequence came from a woman aged 60-75 years with acute or convalescent COVID-19. The sequence links TRBV29-1 to TRBJ1-5, with no D gene named confidently. What was sequenced was peripheral blood. The CDR3 is CSAGEAVNQPQHF. Here is the DNA: TGCAGCGCCGGGGAGGCAGTAAATCAGCCCCAGCATTTT.